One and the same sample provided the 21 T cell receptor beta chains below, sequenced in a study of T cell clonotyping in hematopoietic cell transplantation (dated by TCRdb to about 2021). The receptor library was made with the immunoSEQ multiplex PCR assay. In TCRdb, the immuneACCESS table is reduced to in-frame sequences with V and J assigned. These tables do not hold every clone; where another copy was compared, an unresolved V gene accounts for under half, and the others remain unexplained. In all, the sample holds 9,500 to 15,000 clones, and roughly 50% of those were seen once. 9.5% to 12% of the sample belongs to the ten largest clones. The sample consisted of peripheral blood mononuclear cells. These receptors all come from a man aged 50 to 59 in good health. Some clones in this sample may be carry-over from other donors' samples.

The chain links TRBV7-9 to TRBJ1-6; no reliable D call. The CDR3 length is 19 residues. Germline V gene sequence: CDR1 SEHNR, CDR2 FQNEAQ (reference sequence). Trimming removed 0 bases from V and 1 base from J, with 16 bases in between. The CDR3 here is CASSLASQVSLSYNSPLHF. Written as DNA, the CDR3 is TGTGCCAGCAGCTTAGCAAGTCAGGTATCATTGTCCTATAATTCACCCCTCCACTTT.

This CDR3 reads CASSLVQGTEAFF. Written as DNA, the CDR3 is TGTGCCAGCAGCTTGGTGCAGGGAACTGAAGCTTTCTTT. The chain links TRBV5-6 to TRBJ1-1; D perhaps matches TRBD1 (5 bases). V was trimmed by 0 bases and J by 5 bases, leaving 8 bases between them. The CDR3 has 13 amino acids. Germline CDR1 and CDR2: SGHDT and YYEEEE.

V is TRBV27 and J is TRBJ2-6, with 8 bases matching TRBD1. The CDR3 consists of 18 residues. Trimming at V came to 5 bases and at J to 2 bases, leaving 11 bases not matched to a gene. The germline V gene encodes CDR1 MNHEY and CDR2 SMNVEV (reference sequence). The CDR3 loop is CASSPRTGNTPGANVLTF. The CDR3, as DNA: TGTGCCAGCAGTCCGCGGACAGGGAATACACCTGGGGCCAACGTCCTGACTTTC. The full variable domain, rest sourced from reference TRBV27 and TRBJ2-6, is EAQVTQNPRYLITVTGKKLTVTCSQNMNHEYMSWYRQDPGLGLRQIYYSMNVEVTDKGDVPEGYKVSRKEKRNFPLILESPSPNQTSLYFCASSPRTGNTPGANVLTFGAGSRLTVL.

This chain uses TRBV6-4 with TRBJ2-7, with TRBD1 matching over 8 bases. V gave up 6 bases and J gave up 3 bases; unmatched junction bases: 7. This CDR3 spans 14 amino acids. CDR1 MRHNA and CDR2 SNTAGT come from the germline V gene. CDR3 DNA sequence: TGTGCCAGCAGCCTTAGGGACAGGCGCTACGAGCAGTACTTC. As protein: CASSLRDRRYEQYF.

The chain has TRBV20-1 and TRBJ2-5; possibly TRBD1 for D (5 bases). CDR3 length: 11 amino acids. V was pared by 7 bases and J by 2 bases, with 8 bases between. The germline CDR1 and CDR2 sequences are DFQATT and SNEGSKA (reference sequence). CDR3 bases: TGCAGTGGACAGCTACAAGAGACCCAGTACTTC. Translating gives CSGQLQETQYF.

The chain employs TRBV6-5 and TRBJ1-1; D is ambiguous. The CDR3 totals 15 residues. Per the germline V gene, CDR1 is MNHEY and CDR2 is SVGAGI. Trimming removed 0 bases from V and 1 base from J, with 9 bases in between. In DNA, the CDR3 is TGTGCCAGCAGTTACTCGAACGGTCCGAACACTGAAGCTTTCTTT. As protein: CASSYSNGPNTEAFF.

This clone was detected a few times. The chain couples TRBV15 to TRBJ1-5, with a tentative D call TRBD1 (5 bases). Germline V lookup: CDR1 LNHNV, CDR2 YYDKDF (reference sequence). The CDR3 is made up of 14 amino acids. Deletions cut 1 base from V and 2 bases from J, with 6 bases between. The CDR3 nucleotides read TGTGCCACCAGCAGAGGGGGACGCAATCAGCCCCAGCATTTT. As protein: CATSRGGRNQPQHF.

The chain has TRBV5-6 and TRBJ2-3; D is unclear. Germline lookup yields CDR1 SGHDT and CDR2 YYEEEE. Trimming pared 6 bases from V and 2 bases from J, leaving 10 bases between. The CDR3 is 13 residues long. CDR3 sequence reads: CASTLSYTDTQYF. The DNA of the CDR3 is TGTGCCAGCACCCTCTCCTACACAGATACGCAGTATTTT. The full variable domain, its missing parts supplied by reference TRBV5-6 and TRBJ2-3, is DAGVTQSPTHLIKTRGQQVTLRCSPKSGHDTVSWYQQALGQGPQFIFQYYEEEERQRGNFPDRFSGHQFPNYSSELNVNALLLGDSALYLCASTLSYTDTQYFGPGTRLTVL.

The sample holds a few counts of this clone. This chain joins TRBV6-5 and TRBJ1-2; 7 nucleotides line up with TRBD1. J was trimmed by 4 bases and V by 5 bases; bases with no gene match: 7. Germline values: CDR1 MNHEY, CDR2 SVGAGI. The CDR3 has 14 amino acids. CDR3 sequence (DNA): TGTGCCAGCAGTGAATCCCCAGGGGGCTATGGCTACACCTTC. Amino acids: CASSESPGGYGYTF.

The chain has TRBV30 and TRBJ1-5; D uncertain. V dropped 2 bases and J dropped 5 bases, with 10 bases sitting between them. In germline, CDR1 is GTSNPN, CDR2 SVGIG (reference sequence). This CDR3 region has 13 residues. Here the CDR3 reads CAWSRHGDQPQHF. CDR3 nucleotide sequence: TGTGCCTGGAGTCGACACGGAGATCAGCCCCAGCATTTT.

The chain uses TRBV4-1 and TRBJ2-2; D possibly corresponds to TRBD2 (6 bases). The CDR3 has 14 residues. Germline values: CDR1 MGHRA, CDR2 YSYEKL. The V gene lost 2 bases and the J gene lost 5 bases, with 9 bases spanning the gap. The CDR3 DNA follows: TGCGCCAGCAGCCAACCTCGGGGGACCGGGGAGCTGTTTTTT. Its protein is CASSQPRGTGELFF.

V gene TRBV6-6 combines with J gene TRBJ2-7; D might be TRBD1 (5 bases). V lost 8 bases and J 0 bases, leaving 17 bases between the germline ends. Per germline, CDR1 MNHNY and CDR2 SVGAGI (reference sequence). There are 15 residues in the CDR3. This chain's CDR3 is CASATDSRSSYEQYF. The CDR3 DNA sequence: TGTGCCAGCGCGACAGATAGCAGAAGCTCCTACGAGCAGTACTTC.

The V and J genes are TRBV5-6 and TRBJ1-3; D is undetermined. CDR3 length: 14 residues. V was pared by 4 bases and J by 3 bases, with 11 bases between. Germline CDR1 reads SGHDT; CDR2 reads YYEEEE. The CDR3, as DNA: TGTGCCAGCAGCCGAGGACCGTATGGAAACACCATATATTTT. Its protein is CASSRGPYGNTIYF. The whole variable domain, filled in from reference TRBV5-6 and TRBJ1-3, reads DAGVTQSPTHLIKTRGQQVTLRCSPKSGHDTVSWYQQALGQGPQFIFQYYEEEERQRGNFPDRFSGHQFPNYSSELNVNALLLGDSALYLCASSRGPYGNTIYFGEGSWLTVV.

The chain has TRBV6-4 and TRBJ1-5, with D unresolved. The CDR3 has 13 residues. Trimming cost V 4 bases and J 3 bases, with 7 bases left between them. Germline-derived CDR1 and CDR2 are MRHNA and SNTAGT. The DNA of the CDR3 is TGTGCCAGCAGTGCGGGTTCCAATCAGCCCCAGCATTTT. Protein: CASSAGSNQPQHF.

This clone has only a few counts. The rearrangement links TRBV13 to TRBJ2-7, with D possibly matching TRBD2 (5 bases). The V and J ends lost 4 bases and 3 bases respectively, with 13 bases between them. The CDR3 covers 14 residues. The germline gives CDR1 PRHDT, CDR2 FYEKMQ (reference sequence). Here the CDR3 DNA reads TGTGCCAGCAGCTCGCCTTGGACTCGCTACGAGCAGTACTTC. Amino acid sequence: CASSSPWTRYEQYF. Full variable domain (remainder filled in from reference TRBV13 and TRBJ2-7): AAGVIQSPRHLIKEKRETATLKCYPIPRHDTVYWYQQGPGQDPQFLISFYEKMQSDKGSIPDRFSAQQFSDYHSELNMSSLELGDSALYFCASSSPWTRYEQYFGPGTRLTVT.

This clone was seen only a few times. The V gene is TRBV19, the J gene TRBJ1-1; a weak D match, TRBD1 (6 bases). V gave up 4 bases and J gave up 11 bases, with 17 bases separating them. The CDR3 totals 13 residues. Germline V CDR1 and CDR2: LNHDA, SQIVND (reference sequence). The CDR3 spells CASSTIGTQGAFF. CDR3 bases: TGTGCCAGTAGTACCATTGGAACCCAGGGGGCTTTCTTT.

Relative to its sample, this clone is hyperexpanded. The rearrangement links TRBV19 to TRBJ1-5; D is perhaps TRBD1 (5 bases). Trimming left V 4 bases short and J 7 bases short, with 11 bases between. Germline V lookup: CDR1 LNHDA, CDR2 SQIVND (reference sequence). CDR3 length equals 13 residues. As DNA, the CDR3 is TGTGCCAGTAGTACAGGGAATGGGCAGCCCCAGCATTTT. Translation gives CASSTGNGQPQHF.

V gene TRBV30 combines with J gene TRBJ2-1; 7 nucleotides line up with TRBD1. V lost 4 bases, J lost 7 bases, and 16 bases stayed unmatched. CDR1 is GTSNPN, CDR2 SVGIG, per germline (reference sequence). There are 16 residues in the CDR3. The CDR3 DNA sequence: TGTGCCTGGAATAATGGGTTGAGACAGGGAAGGAATGAGCAGTTCTTC. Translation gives CAWNNGLRQGRNEQFF.

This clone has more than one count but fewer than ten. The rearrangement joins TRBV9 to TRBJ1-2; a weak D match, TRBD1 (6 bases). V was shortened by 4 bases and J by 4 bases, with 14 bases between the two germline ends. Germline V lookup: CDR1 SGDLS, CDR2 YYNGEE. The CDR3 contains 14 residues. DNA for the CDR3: TGTGCCAGCAGCACAACAGGGCTAGGCTATGGCTACACCTTC. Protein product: CASSTTGLGYGYTF.

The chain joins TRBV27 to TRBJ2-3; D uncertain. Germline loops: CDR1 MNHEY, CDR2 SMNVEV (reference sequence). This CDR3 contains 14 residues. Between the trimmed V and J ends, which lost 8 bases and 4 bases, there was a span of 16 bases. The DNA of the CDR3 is TGTGCCAGCTCCGTAATGGATAACCCAGATACGCAGTATTTT. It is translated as CASSVMDNPDTQYF.

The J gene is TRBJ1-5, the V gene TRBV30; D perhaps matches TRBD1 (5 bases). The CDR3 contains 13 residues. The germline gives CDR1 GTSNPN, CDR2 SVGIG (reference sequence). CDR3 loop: CASGGASNQPQHF. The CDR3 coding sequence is TGTGCGTCGGGGGGAGCTAGCAATCAGCCCCAGCATTTT.